Below are 6 T cell receptor beta chains sequenced from a single sample in a study of blood T cell repertoires in COVID-19. Sequencing used immunoSEQ multiplex PCR; TCRdb keeps in-frame clones, though not all of them. The sample has around 130,000 clones; around 87% are singletons. Material for sequencing was peripheral blood. The receptors shown here come from a woman in her 50s with acute or convalescent COVID-19.

The chain uses TRBV27 and TRBJ2-7, with 7 bases identical to TRBD1. This CDR3 has 15 residues. Germline CDR1 is MNHEY and CDR2 is SMNVEV (reference sequence). V gave up 3 bases and J gave up 4 bases; unmatched junction bases: 9. The CDR3 loop is CASSFHRDSRYEQYF. The CDR3 nucleotides read TGTGCCAGCAGTTTCCACCGGGACAGTAGGTACGAGCAGTACTTC.

The chain carries TRBV5-1 and TRBJ2-5; the match to TRBD1 covers 8 bases. Germline assignment: CDR1 SGHRS and CDR2 YFSETQ. J gave up 7 bases and V 4 bases, and 9 bases lay outside the gene matches. The CDR3 covers 14 residues. The CDR3 DNA reads as TGCGCCAGCAGCAGTTCAGGGGGCGACGGGACCCAGTACTTC. This encodes CASSSSGGDGTQYF. Together with reference TRBV5-1 and TRBJ2-5, the CDR3 gives the full variable domain: KAGVTQTPRYLIKTRGQQVTLSCSPISGHRSVSWYQQTPGQGLQFLFEYFSETQRNKGNFPGRFSGRQFSNSRSEMNVSTLELGDSALYLCASSSSGGDGTQYFGPGTRLLVL.

This chain uses TRBV10-2 with TRBJ1-4, with 9 positions matching TRBD1. CDR1 and CDR2 from the germline V gene are WSHSY and SAAADI. The trim removed 6 bases at V and 7 bases at J, leaving 9 bases unmatched. CDR3 length: 15 residues. The CDR3 here is CASSRVQGAGEKLFF. The CDR3 region has the DNA TGCGCCAGCAGCCGTGTACAGGGGGCGGGTGAAAAACTGTTTTTT.

V and J are TRBV27 and TRBJ1-1; 7 bases are shared with TRBD1. The CDR3 is 13 amino acids. Trimming at V came to 7 bases and at J to 1 base, leaving 3 bases not matched to a gene. Per the germline V gene, CDR1 is MNHEY and CDR2 is SMNVEV (reference sequence). The CDR3 here is CASTRQGNTEAFF. CDR3 in DNA: TGTGCCAGCACCAGACAGGGGAACACTGAAGCTTTCTTT.

This chain connects TRBV21-1 to TRBJ1-1; TRBD1, the D gene given by the table, was not confirmed from the DNA. TRBV21-1 is an annotated pseudogene. The CDR3 sequence is 17 residues long. The CDR3 region has the DNA TGTGCCAGCAGCAAAAGAGTAGATCAGGCCAGAAATCCTGAAGCTTTCTTT. Its protein product is CASSKRVDQARNPEAFF.

The chain carries TRBV6-6 and TRBJ2-1, with TRBD2 matching over 9 bases. The CDR3 length is 15 residues. From germline, CDR1 is MNHNY and CDR2 SVGAGI (reference sequence). Trimming cost V 7 bases and J 7 bases; bases outside gene matches: 11. The DNA of the CDR3 is TGTGCCAGCAACCCGCGGGAGGGCTTTGGTAATGAGCAGTTCTTC. Amino acids: CASNPREGFGNEQFF.